The source of this T cell receptor beta chain is a study of blood T cell repertoires in COVID-19. The wider study: Samples of COVID-19 (acute and convalescent) were obtained from the United States, Italy and Spain.

The V gene's germline CDR1 is SEHNR and CDR2 FQNEAQ (reference sequence). V lost 5 bases to trimming and J lost 5 bases, with 16 bases between them. This CDR3 spans 15 amino acids. Some clones are missing from TCRdb's copy, which holds only in-frame ones; the method was immunoSEQ multiplex PCR. The repertoire holds fewer than 200,000 clones, with over 80% as singletons. Sequenced input: peripheral blood. The chain joins TRBV7-9 to TRBJ1-5, with D perhaps TRBD1 (5 bases). This clonotype was sampled from a woman aged 50 to 65 with acute or convalescent COVID-19. CDR3 region: CASSVAGQGYQPQHF. CDR3 nucleotides: TGTGCCAGCAGCGTCGCCGGGCAGGGCTATCAGCCCCAGCATTTT.